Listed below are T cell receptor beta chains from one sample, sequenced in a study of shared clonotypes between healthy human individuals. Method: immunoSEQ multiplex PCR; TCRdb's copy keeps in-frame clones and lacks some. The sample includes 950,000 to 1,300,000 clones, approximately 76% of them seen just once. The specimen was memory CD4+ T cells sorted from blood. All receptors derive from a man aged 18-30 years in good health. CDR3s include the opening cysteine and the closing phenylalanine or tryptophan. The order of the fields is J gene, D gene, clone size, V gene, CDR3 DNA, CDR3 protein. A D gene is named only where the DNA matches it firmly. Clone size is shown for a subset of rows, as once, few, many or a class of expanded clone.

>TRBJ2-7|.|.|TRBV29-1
TGCAGCGTCGAGGGAGACTCCGAGCAGTACTTC
CSVEGDSEQYF
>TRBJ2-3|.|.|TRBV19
TGTGCCAGTAGTACCCCGGGACTGACCACAGATACGCAGTATTTT
CASSTPGLTTDTQYF
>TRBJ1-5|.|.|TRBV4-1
TGCGCCAGCAGCCAAGTTCCTGGCCCGTATCAGCCCCAGCATTTT
CASSQVPGPYQPQHF
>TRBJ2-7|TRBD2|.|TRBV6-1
TGTGCCAGCAGTGGAGGACTAGCTTACGAGCAGTACTTC
CASSGGLAYEQYF
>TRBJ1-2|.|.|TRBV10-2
TGCGCCAGCAGTGAGTCCGGCAGGCGCGGCTATGGCTACACCTTC
CASSESGRRGYGYTF
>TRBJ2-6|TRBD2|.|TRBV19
TGTGCCAGTAGTACAGGACTAGCGGGAGGAATGTCCGGGGCCAACGTCCTGACTTTC
CASSTGLAGGMSGANVLTF
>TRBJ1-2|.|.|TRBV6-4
TGTGCCAGCAGTCCCGGCCGTCACTATGGCTACACCTTC
CASSPGRHYGYTF
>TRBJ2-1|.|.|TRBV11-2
TGTGCCAGCAGCTTCCTAGGGGGGAATGAGCAGTTCTTC
CASSFLGGNEQFF
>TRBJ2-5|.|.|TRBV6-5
TGTGCCAGCAGTGGCCGGGACTGGCAAGAGACCCAGTACTTC
CASSGRDWQETQYF
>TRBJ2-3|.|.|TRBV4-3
TGCGCCAGCAGCCAAGATGGGTTAGGGTCGGTCACAGATACGCAGTATTTT
CASSQDGLGSVTDTQYF
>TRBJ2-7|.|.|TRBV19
TGTGCCAGTAGTATGGGGACGTCAGGGAGAGGCTACGAGCAGTACTTC
CASSMGTSGRGYEQYF
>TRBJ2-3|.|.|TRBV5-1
TGCGCCAGCAGCATTATTGGAATGGATACGCAGTATTTT
CASSIIGMDTQYF
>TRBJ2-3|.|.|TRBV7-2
TGTGCCAGCAGCTTAGGAGGGGAGAGCACAGATACGCAGTATTTT
CASSLGGESTDTQYF
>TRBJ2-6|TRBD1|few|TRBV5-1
TGCGCCAGCAGCTTGATTCAGGGGGCTGGGGCCAACGTCCTGACTTTC
CASSLIQGAGANVLTF
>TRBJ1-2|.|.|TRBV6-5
TGTGCCAGCAGTTACTCGAACTGGGGGGTTAACTATGGCTACACCTTC
CASSYSNWGVNYGYTF
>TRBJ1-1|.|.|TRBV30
TGTGCCTGGACTTACACCGGTCGGGGGGAAGCTTTCTTT
CAWTYTGRGEAFF
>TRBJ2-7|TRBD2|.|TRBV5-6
TGTGCCAGCAGTCCCGGGCTAGCGGGAGGGAGGGGGTCCTACGAGCAGTACTTC
CASSPGLAGGRGSYEQYF
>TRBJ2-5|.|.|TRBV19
TGTGCCAGTAGTATAACTAGGGGGGAGACCCAGTACTTC
CASSITRGETQYF
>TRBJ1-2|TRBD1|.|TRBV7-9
TGTGCCAGCGGACAGGGCGGCTATGGCTACACCTTC
CASGQGGYGYTF
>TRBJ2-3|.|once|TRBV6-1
TGTGCCAGCAGTGAATTTAGGGTTCCCACAGATACGCAGTATTTT
CASSEFRVPTDTQYF
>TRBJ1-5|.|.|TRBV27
TGTGCCAGCAGTGGAGGTTTGTCGGGGGCGAGACAGCCCCAGCATTTT
CASSGGLSGARQPQHF
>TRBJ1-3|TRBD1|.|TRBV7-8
TGTGCCAGCAGCTGGGGACAGGCGAGCTCTGGAAACACCATATATTTT
CASSWGQASSGNTIYF
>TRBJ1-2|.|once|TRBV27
TGTGCCAGCAGTACACAGGGAGGTGGCTACACCTTC
CASSTQGGGYTF
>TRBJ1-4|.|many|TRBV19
TGTGCCAGTAGTAGTTGGCCCCAACTTTCGGAAAAACTGTTTTTT
CASSSWPQLSEKLFF
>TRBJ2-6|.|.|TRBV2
TGTGCCAGCAGTGAAGGGACATCCAACGTCCTGACTTTC
CASSEGTSNVLTF
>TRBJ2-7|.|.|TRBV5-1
TGCGCCAGCAGCCTCAGGAACGGAGATAAGCAGTACTTC
CASSLRNGDKQYF
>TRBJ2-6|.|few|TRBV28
TGTGCCAGCAGTTTAGGGTTCTCTGGGGCCAACGTCCTGACTTTC
CASSLGFSGANVLTF
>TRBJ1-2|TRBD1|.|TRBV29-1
TGCAGCGTTGAAGGGGACCGGGACAGGGTTAATGGCTACACCTTC
CSVEGDRDRVNGYTF
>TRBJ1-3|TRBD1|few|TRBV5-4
TGTGCCAGCAGCTCGACAGGGTCTGGAAACACCATATATTTT
CASSSTGSGNTIYF
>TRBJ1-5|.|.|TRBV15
TGTGCCACCAGCCCCCCGGGGTTAAGCAATCAGCCCCAGCATTTT
CATSPPGLSNQPQHF
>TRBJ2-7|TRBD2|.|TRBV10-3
TGTGCCATCAGCGCTAGCGGAAGCTCCTACGAGCAGTACTTC
CAISASGSSYEQYF